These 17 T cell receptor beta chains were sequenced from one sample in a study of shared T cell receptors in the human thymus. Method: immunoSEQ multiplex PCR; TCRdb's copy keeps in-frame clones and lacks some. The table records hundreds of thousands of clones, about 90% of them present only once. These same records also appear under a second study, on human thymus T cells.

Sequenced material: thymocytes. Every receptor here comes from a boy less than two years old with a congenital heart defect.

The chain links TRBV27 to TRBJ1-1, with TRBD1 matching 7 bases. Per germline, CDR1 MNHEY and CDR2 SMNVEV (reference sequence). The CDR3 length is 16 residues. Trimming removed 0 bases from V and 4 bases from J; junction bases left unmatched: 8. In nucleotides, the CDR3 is TGTGCCAGCAGTTTATCTCTCGACAGGGTAGGCACTGAAGCTTTCTTT. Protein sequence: CASSLSLDRVGTEAFF.

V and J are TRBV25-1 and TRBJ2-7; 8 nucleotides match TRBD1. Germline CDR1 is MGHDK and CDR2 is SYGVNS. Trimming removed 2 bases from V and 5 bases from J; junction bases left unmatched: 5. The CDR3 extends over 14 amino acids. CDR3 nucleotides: TGTGCCAGCAGTGAACAGGGGGCTTTTCACGAGCAGTACTTC. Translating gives CASSEQGAFHEQYF.

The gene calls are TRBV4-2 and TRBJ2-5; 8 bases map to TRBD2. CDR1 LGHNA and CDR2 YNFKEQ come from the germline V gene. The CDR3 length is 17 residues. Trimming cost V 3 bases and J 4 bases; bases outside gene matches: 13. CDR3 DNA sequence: TGTGCCAGCAGCCACTGTAGGACTAGCCGCCATAGAGAGACCCAGTACTTC. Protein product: CASSHCRTSRHRETQYF.

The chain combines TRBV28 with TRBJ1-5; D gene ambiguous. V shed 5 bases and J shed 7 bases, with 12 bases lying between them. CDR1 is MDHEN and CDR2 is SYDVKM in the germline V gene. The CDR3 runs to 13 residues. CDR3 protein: CASSPRDGQPQHF. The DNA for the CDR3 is TGTGCCAGCAGTCCCCGAGACGGGCAGCCCCAGCATTTT.

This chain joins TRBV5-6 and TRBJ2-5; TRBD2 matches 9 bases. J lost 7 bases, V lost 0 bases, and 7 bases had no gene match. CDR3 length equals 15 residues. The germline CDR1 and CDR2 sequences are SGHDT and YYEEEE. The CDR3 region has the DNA TGTGCCAGCAGCTTGGGTAGCGGGAGCTTTGGGACCCAGTACTTC. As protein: CASSLGSGSFGTQYF.

CDR3 nucleotide sequence: TGCGCCAGCAGCTTGGCTCCCGGGACTAGCGGAAACACCGGGGAGCTGTTTTTT. Translation gives CASSLAPGTSGNTGELFF. The chain combines TRBV5-1 with TRBJ2-2, with 11 positions matching TRBD2. Germline V gene data show CDR1 as SGHRS and CDR2 as YFSETQ. V shed 0 bases and J 2 bases; nucleotides not matched to a gene: 6. The CDR3 extends over 18 amino acids.

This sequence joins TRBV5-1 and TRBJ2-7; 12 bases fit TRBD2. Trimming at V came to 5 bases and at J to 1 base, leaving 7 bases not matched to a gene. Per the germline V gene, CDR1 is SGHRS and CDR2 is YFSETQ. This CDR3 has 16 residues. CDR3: CASRSVTSGGSYEQYF. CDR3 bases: TGCGCCAGCAGGTCTGTGACTAGCGGGGGATCCTACGAGCAGTACTTC.

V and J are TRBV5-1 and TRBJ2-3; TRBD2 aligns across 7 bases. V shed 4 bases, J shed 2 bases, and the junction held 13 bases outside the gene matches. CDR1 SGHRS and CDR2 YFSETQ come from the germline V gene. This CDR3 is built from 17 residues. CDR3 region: CASSPEGSGTYTDTQYF. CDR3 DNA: TGCGCCAGCAGCCCGGAGGGGAGCGGGACTTACACAGATACGCAGTATTTT.

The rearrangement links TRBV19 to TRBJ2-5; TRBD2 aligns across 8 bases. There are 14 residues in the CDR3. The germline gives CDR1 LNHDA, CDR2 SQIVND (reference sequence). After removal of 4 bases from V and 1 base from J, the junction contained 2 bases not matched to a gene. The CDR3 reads CASSSSGAQETQYF. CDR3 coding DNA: TGTGCCAGTAGTAGTAGCGGGGCCCAAGAGACCCAGTACTTC.

Here the CDR3 reads CASSQATPGASNEKLFF. In nucleotides, the CDR3 is TGTGCCAGCAGCCAAGCTACCCCTGGGGCATCGAATGAAAAACTGTTTTTT. V and J are TRBV4-2 and TRBJ1-4; D may be TRBD1 (5 bases). The V end was cut by 1 base, the J end by 5 bases, with 17 bases between. In germline, CDR1 is LGHNA, CDR2 YNFKEQ. The CDR3 extends over 17 amino acids.

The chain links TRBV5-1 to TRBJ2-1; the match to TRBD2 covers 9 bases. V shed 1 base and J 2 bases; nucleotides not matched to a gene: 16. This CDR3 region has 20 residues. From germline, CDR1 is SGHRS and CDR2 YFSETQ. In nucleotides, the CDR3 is TGCGCCAGCAGCTTGAAGATGTCGACTAGCGGTCTGGGACCCTACAATGAGCAGTTCTTC. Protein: CASSLKMSTSGLGPYNEQFF.

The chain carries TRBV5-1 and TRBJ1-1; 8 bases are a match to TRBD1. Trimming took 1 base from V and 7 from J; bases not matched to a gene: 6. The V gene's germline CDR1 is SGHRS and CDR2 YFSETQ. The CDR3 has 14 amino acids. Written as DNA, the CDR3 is TGCGCCAGCAGCTTGTGGGACAGGCAGATTGAAGCTTTCTTT. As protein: CASSLWDRQIEAFF. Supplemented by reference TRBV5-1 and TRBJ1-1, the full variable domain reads KAGVTQTPRYLIKTRGQQVTLSCSPISGHRSVSWYQQTPGQGLQFLFEYFSETQRNKGNFPGRFSGRQFSNSRSEMNVSTLELGDSALYLCASSLWDRQIEAFFGQGTRLTVV.

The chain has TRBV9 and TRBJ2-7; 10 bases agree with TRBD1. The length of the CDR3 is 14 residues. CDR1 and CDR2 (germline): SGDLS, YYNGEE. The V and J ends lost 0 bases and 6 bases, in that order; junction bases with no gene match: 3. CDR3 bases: TGTGCCAGCAGCGTAGGGGACAGGGGCCGCGAGCAGTACTTC. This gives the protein CASSVGDRGREQYF. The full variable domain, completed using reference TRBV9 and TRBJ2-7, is DSGVTQTPKHLITATGQRVTLRCSPRSGDLSVYWYQQSLDQGLQFLIQYYNGEERAKGNILERFSAQQFPDLHSELNLSSLELGDSALYFCASSVGDRGREQYFGPGTRLTVT.

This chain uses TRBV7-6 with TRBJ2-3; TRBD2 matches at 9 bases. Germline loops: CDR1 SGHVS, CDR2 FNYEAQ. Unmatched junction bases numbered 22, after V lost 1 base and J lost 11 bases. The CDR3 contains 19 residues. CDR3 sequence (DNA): TGTGCCAGCAGCTTAGAGGGACCCCCCCGACTGCGGGAGGGATTTAAGCAGTATTTT. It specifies CASSLEGPPRLREGFKQYF.

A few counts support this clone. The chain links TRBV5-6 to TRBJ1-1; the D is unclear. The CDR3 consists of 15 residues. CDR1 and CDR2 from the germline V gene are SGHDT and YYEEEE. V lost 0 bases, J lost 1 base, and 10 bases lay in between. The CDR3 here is CASSLVREKNTEAFF. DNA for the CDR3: TGTGCCAGCAGCTTGGTAAGGGAGAAGAACACTGAAGCTTTCTTT.

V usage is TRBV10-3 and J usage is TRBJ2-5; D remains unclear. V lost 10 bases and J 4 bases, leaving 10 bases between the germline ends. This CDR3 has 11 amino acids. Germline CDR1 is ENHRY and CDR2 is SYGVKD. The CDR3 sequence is CATKLLETQYF. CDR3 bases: TGTGCCACCAAGCTGCTAGAGACCCAGTACTTC.

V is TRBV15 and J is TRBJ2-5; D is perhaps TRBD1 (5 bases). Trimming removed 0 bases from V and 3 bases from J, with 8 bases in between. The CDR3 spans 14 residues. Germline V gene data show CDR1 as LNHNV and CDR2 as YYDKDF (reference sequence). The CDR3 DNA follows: TGTGCCACCAGCAGAGAGGCACAGGAAGAGACCCAGTACTTC. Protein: CATSREAQEETQYF. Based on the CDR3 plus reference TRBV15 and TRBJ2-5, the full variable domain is DAMVIQNPRYQVTQFGKPVTLSCSQTLNHNVMYWYQQKSSQAPKLLFHYYDKDFNNEADTPDNFQSRRPNTSFCFLDIRSPGLGDTAMYLCATSREAQEETQYFGPGTRLLVL.